Listed below are T cell receptor beta chains from one sample, sequenced in a study of long-term antiretroviral therapy in people with HIV. The repertoire was sequenced with immunoSEQ multiplex PCR; TCRdb's copy has only in-frame clones and lacks some. The sample gives around 30,000 clones, about 85% of which show up once; 10% to 15% is in the top ten. Here the sequenced sample was unsorted PBMCs, taken 1.1 years after starting antiretroviral therapy. The receptor set was obtained from a man between 18 and 29 years old with HIV. Each CDR3 is given with its conserved first and last residue. D genes are given only for firm matches. Part of the rows lack a size; the others show once, few, many or a class for expanded clones.

abundance: .; v_gene: TRBV5-1; d_gene: TRBD2; j_gene: TRBJ2-1; CDR3nt: TGCGCCAGCAGCTTAGGGGAGGGGCACGAGCAGTTCTTC; CDR3aa: CASSLGEGHEQFF
abundance: .; v_gene: TRBV4-2; d_gene: TRBD2; j_gene: TRBJ2-2; CDR3nt: TGTGCCAGCAGCCAAGAGGGAGGCGGGAGGAAGACCGGGGAGCTGTTTTTT; CDR3aa: CASSQEGGGRKTGELFF
abundance: .; v_gene: TRBV9; d_gene: .; j_gene: TRBJ2-6; CDR3nt: TGTGCCAGCAGCGTAGCTATCCTCTCTGGGGCCAACGTCCTGACTTTC; CDR3aa: CASSVAILSGANVLTF
abundance: .; v_gene: TRBV7-2; d_gene: .; j_gene: TRBJ1-5; CDR3nt: TGTGCCAGCAGCTCCCGGGACGGCAATCAGCCCCAGCATTTT; CDR3aa: CASSSRDGNQPQHF
abundance: .; v_gene: TRBV2; d_gene: TRBD2; j_gene: TRBJ2-1; CDR3nt: TGTGCCAGCAGTGAATACCCTAGCGGGGGGGCCAATGAGCAGTTCTTC; CDR3aa: CASSEYPSGGANEQFF
abundance: .; v_gene: TRBV29-1; d_gene: .; j_gene: TRBJ1-2; CDR3nt: TGCAGCGTTGAATTAAGGAATGGCTACACCTTC; CDR3aa: CSVELRNGYTF
abundance: .; v_gene: TRBV28; d_gene: .; j_gene: TRBJ2-5; CDR3nt: TGTGCCAGCAGTTCGATACCGGGACGGCAAGAGACCCAGTACTTC; CDR3aa: CASSSIPGRQETQYF
abundance: .; v_gene: TRBV19; d_gene: .; j_gene: TRBJ1-5; CDR3nt: TGTGCCAGTAGTATTCGGTCCGGTCCTTATCAGCCCCAGCATTTT; CDR3aa: CASSIRSGPYQPQHF
abundance: .; v_gene: TRBV13; d_gene: .; j_gene: TRBJ1-5; CDR3nt: TGTGCCAGCAGCGACGGGACCGGTGGGAATCAGCCCCAGCATTTT; CDR3aa: CASSDGTGGNQPQHF
abundance: .; v_gene: TRBV5-1; d_gene: .; j_gene: TRBJ2-7; CDR3nt: TGCGCCAGCAGCCTAGGGTACGGAGCGAGCTACGAGCAGTACTTC; CDR3aa: CASSLGYGASYEQYF
abundance: .; v_gene: TRBV5-1; d_gene: .; j_gene: TRBJ1-3; CDR3nt: TGCGCCAGCAGCACTGTGAGCTCTGGAAACACCATATATTTT; CDR3aa: CASSTVSSGNTIYF
abundance: .; v_gene: TRBV7-9; d_gene: .; j_gene: TRBJ2-7; CDR3nt: TGTGCCAGCAGCTTAGGAGGGTTGAGTTCCTACGAGCAGTACTTC; CDR3aa: CASSLGGLSSYEQYF
abundance: once; v_gene: TRBV7-3; d_gene: .; j_gene: TRBJ2-1; CDR3nt: TGTGCCAGCAGCCAGACAGGGAGGTTGGGCAATGAGCAGTTCTTC; CDR3aa: CASSQTGRLGNEQFF
abundance: .; v_gene: TRBV5-4; d_gene: .; j_gene: TRBJ1-2; CDR3nt: TGTGCCAGCAGCCAGACATCTAGGAGTGGCTACACCTTC; CDR3aa: CASSQTSRSGYTF
abundance: .; v_gene: TRBV7-9; d_gene: .; j_gene: TRBJ1-2; CDR3nt: TGTGCCAGCAGCTTACAAACAGGGAACTATGGCTACACCTTC; CDR3aa: CASSLQTGNYGYTF
abundance: once; v_gene: TRBV15; d_gene: .; j_gene: TRBJ1-1; CDR3nt: TGTGCCACCAGCAGAGTAGGAGGGCCTGGTAGTAACACTGAAGCTTTCTTT; CDR3aa: CATSRVGGPGSNTEAFF
abundance: .; v_gene: TRBV9; d_gene: TRBD2; j_gene: TRBJ2-2; CDR3nt: TGTGCCAGCAGCGCCCGGGACTATGGCACCGGGGAGCTGTTTTTT; CDR3aa: CASSARDYGTGELFF
abundance: .; v_gene: TRBV7-9; d_gene: .; j_gene: TRBJ2-7; CDR3nt: TGTGCCAGCAGCTTAGAATGGTCGGACGAGCAGTACTTC; CDR3aa: CASSLEWSDEQYF
abundance: .; v_gene: TRBV15; d_gene: .; j_gene: TRBJ2-1; CDR3nt: TGTGCCACCAGCAGAGTTGGCGGGGAAGAGCAGTTCTTC; CDR3aa: CATSRVGGEEQFF
abundance: .; v_gene: TRBV5-3; d_gene: TRBD2; j_gene: TRBJ2-3; CDR3nt: TGTGCCAGAAGCCCGAGGGCGGGGGGACTCACAGATACGCAGTATTTT; CDR3aa: CARSPRAGGLTDTQYF
abundance: .; v_gene: TRBV5-1; d_gene: TRBD1; j_gene: TRBJ2-4; CDR3nt: TGCGCCAGCAGCTTGGAAGGGGGCTTGGGCAAAAACATTCAGTACTTC; CDR3aa: CASSLEGGLGKNIQYF
abundance: once; v_gene: TRBV6-5; d_gene: .; j_gene: TRBJ2-1; CDR3nt: TGTGCCAGCAGTTATGGGCCACATGGTGAGCAGTTCTTC; CDR3aa: CASSYGPHGEQFF
abundance: .; v_gene: TRBV23-1; d_gene: .; j_gene: TRBJ2-1; CDR3nt: TGCGCCAGCAGTCCAATAGATGGCAATGAGCAGTTCTTC; CDR3aa: CASSPIDGNEQFF
abundance: .; v_gene: TRBV5-1; d_gene: .; j_gene: TRBJ1-1; CDR3nt: TGCGCCAGCAGCTTGGGTGGGCTTGAAGCTTTCTTT; CDR3aa: CASSLGGLEAFF
abundance: .; v_gene: TRBV28; d_gene: TRBD1; j_gene: TRBJ1-2; CDR3nt: TGTGCCAGCAGTCCCCCCGGGACAGGGGCGAGTCAGGCCTTC; CDR3aa: CASSPPGTGASQAF
abundance: few; v_gene: TRBV7-6; d_gene: .; j_gene: TRBJ2-7; CDR3nt: TGTGCCAGCAGCTTATATGTGGGCGAGCAGTACTTC; CDR3aa: CASSLYVGEQYF
abundance: .; v_gene: TRBV6-5; d_gene: .; j_gene: TRBJ2-7; CDR3nt: TGTGCCAGCAGTACAGCTCTAGGGCGGGAGCAGTACTTC; CDR3aa: CASSTALGREQYF
abundance: .; v_gene: TRBV28; d_gene: .; j_gene: TRBJ1-3; CDR3nt: TGTGCCAGCAGTTCAATCACGGGGACTGGAAACACCATATATTTT; CDR3aa: CASSSITGTGNTIYF
abundance: .; v_gene: TRBV7-8; d_gene: TRBD2; j_gene: TRBJ2-3; CDR3nt: TGTGCCAGCACCGAGCGGGGGGGGCCGGATACGCAGTATTTT; CDR3aa: CASTERGGPDTQYF
abundance: .; v_gene: TRBV19; d_gene: TRBD1; j_gene: TRBJ2-7; CDR3nt: TGTGCCAGTAGTTTCCGTCGTGGGACAGGGGCCGCCTACGAGCAGTACTTC; CDR3aa: CASSFRRGTGAAYEQYF
abundance: .; v_gene: TRBV5-6; d_gene: .; j_gene: TRBJ2-4; CDR3nt: TGTGCCAGCAGCTTGGTTGGCACAGCAGTGACTCAGTACTTC; CDR3aa: CASSLVGTAVTQYF
abundance: .; v_gene: TRBV19; d_gene: TRBD2; j_gene: TRBJ2-5; CDR3nt: TGTGCCAGTAGTTTCAGACTAGCGGGAGCGGAGACCCAGTACTTC; CDR3aa: CASSFRLAGAETQYF
abundance: .; v_gene: TRBV30; d_gene: TRBD1; j_gene: TRBJ1-4; CDR3nt: TGTGCCTGGACCCGCAGGGGGCTCGGTGAAAAACTGTTTTTT; CDR3aa: CAWTRRGLGEKLFF
abundance: .; v_gene: TRBV27; d_gene: .; j_gene: TRBJ2-5; CDR3nt: TGTGCCAGCTCCATCAGCGGACAAGAGACCCAGTACTTC; CDR3aa: CASSISGQETQYF
abundance: .; v_gene: TRBV19; d_gene: .; j_gene: TRBJ2-7; CDR3nt: TGTGCCAGTAGTATCTATCCCAGCTCCTACGAGCAGTACTTC; CDR3aa: CASSIYPSSYEQYF
abundance: few; v_gene: TRBV6-5; d_gene: .; j_gene: TRBJ2-5; CDR3nt: TGTGCCAGCAGCCGACAAGAGACCCAGTACTTC; CDR3aa: CASSRQETQYF
abundance: .; v_gene: TRBV18; d_gene: .; j_gene: TRBJ2-7; CDR3nt: TGTGCCAGCTCACCGGGAGGAAACGAGCAGTACTTC; CDR3aa: CASSPGGNEQYF
abundance: once; v_gene: TRBV4-1; d_gene: TRBD2; j_gene: TRBJ2-3; CDR3nt: TGCGCCAGCAGCCAATATCCCACCCTCAGCGGGGGGGCCCCAAGCACAGATACGCAGTATTTT; CDR3aa: CASSQYPTLSGGAPSTDTQYF
abundance: .; v_gene: TRBV19; d_gene: .; j_gene: TRBJ2-5; CDR3nt: TGTGCCAGTAGTATAGATAGCCCGGGACGAAAAGAGACCCAGTACTTC; CDR3aa: CASSIDSPGRKETQYF
abundance: once; v_gene: TRBV19; d_gene: .; j_gene: TRBJ1-1; CDR3nt: TGTGCCAGTAGTAACAGACCCTCTGAAGCTTTCTTT; CDR3aa: CASSNRPSEAFF
abundance: .; v_gene: TRBV7-9; d_gene: TRBD1; j_gene: TRBJ1-4; CDR3nt: TGTGCCAGCAGCTCCGGGACAGGGGGCGCAGATGAAAAACTGTTTTTT; CDR3aa: CASSSGTGGADEKLFF
abundance: .; v_gene: TRBV6-1; d_gene: TRBD2; j_gene: TRBJ2-3; CDR3nt: TGTGCCAGCAGTGAATTTAGCGGGGGGGCCACAGATACGCAGTATTTT; CDR3aa: CASSEFSGGATDTQYF
abundance: medium-sized; v_gene: TRBV2; d_gene: .; j_gene: TRBJ2-7; CDR3nt: TGTGCCAGCAACCCGGACGGGGCCTCCTACGAGCAGTACTTC; CDR3aa: CASNPDGASYEQYF
abundance: .; v_gene: TRBV7-2; d_gene: .; j_gene: TRBJ1-1; CDR3nt: TGTGCCAGCACCTTAGGGTCGGGTACCACTGAAGCTTTCTTT; CDR3aa: CASTLGSGTTEAFF
abundance: once; v_gene: TRBV6-1; d_gene: .; j_gene: TRBJ1-3; CDR3nt: TGTGCCAGCAGTGAAGCAGGGTTTGGAAACACCATATATTTT; CDR3aa: CASSEAGFGNTIYF
abundance: .; v_gene: TRBV27; d_gene: .; j_gene: TRBJ1-2; CDR3nt: TGTGCCAGCAGTTCGATTCGCGCAGACAGGATGAACTATGGCTACACCTTC; CDR3aa: CASSSIRADRMNYGYTF
abundance: .; v_gene: TRBV19; d_gene: .; j_gene: TRBJ2-7; CDR3nt: TGTGCCAGTAGTATAGATCGGCAGGGTCCCTACGAGCAGTACTTC; CDR3aa: CASSIDRQGPYEQYF
abundance: once; v_gene: TRBV7-8; d_gene: TRBD1; j_gene: TRBJ1-2; CDR3nt: TGTGCCAGCAGCCCGACAGGGGGCGAGGGCTATGGCTACACCTTC; CDR3aa: CASSPTGGEGYGYTF
abundance: few; v_gene: TRBV2; d_gene: .; j_gene: TRBJ2-5; CDR3nt: TGTGCCAGCAGTGAAGACCTCGGGGCAGGGCCTCAAGAGACCCAGTACTTC; CDR3aa: CASSEDLGAGPQETQYF
abundance: .; v_gene: TRBV27; d_gene: TRBD1; j_gene: TRBJ1-5; CDR3nt: TGTGCCAGCAGTTCGTGGACAGGGGGGGACAATCAGCCCCAGCATTTT; CDR3aa: CASSSWTGGDNQPQHF
abundance: .; v_gene: TRBV6-1; d_gene: .; j_gene: TRBJ1-5; CDR3nt: TGTGCCAGCACTGCCAGGGTAGCATCCCAGCCCCAGCATTTT; CDR3aa: CASTARVASQPQHF